Below are 6 T cell receptor beta chains sequenced from a single sample in a study of blood T cell repertoires in COVID-19. The table came from immunoSEQ multiplex PCR; TCRdb's copy has only in-frame clones and leaves some out. Of a few hundred thousand clones listed, around 85% are singletons. The material sequenced was peripheral blood. These receptors were collected from a human donor with COVID-19, enrolled during active disease. The donor label of this sample is uncertain.

The chain has TRBV19 and TRBJ2-7; TRBD1 might be the D (7 bases). CDR3 length equals 14 residues. Deletions cut 8 bases from V and 7 bases from J, with 21 bases between. Germline V gene lookup returns CDR1 LNHDA and CDR2 SQIVND (reference sequence). CDR3 DNA: TGTGCCAGTTCTGGGTTACAGGGGACTCGAGAGCAGTACTTC. Translation: CASSGLQGTREQYF.

The V call is TRBV5-1, the J call TRBJ1-1; 7 nucleotides line up with TRBD1. Trimming took 3 bases from V and 6 from J; bases not matched to a gene: 8. Germline CDR1 reads SGHRS; CDR2 reads YFSETQ. There are 14 residues in the CDR3. In DNA form, the CDR3 reads TGCGCCAGCAGCTCCCAGGGGGACGTCGCTGAAGCTTTCTTT. Its translation: CASSSQGDVAEAFF.

CDR3 loop: CASNSYGLPSYNEQFF. CDR3 DNA: TGTGCCAGCAACTCTTACGGACTACCTTCCTACAATGAGCAGTTCTTC. The rearrangement uses TRBV7-9 and TRBJ2-1; D is possibly TRBD2 (6 bases). In germline, CDR1 is SEHNR, CDR2 FQNEAQ (reference sequence). The V end lost 7 bases, the J end lost 1 base, and 17 bases lay between the germline ends. This CDR3 comprises 16 residues.

The CDR3 region is CASSSPGVYYEQYF. The CDR3 DNA reads TGTGCCAGCAGTTCCCCCGGGGTTTACTACGAGCAGTACTTC. The rearrangement uses TRBV28 and TRBJ2-7; tentative D call: TRBD2 (5 bases). The CDR3 spans 14 residues. Trimming pared 4 bases from V and 3 bases from J, leaving 13 bases between. Looked up from germline, CDR1 is MDHEN and CDR2 is SYDVKM.

This clone was seen just once. The rearrangement uses TRBV19 and TRBJ1-1, with D unclear. Looked up from germline, CDR1 is LNHDA and CDR2 is SQIVND (reference sequence). The V and J ends lost 5 bases and 1 base respectively, with 11 bases between them. CDR3 length: 14 residues. CDR3 DNA: TGTGCCAGTAGTCCCGAGGGCCAGAACACTGAAGCTTTCTTT. Residues: CASSPEGQNTEAFF.

The V and J genes are TRBV5-6 and TRBJ2-7; perhaps TRBD2 as D (5 bases). V shed 0 bases and J shed 5 bases, with 12 bases lying between them. Germline V lookup: CDR1 SGHDT, CDR2 YYEEEE. CDR3 length: 14 amino acids. CDR3 loop: CASSLGELGNEQYF. The CDR3 bases are TGTGCCAGCAGCTTGGGGGAGTTGGGGAACGAGCAGTACTTC.